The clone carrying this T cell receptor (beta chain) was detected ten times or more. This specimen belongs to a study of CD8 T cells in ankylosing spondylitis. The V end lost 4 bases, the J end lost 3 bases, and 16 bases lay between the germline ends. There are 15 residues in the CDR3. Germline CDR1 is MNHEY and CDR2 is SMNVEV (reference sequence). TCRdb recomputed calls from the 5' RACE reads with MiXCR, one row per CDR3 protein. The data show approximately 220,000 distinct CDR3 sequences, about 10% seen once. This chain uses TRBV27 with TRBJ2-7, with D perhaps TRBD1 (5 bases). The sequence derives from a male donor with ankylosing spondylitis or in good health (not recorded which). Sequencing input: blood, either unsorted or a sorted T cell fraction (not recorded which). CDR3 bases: TGTGCCAGCAGTTCCCCTGACAGTCTCAACTACGAGCAGTACTTC. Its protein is CASSSPDSLNYEQYF.